The 10 T cell receptor beta chains presented below share a single source sample, sequenced in a study of T-cell memory formation after mild COVID-19. A single record per CDR3 protein comes from TCRdb applying MiXCR to the 5' RACE reads. The sample lists roughly 110,000 distinct CDR3 sequences, 13% to 15% occurring once. The specimen sequenced was PBMCs or a T cell subset sorted from them (not recorded which). The receptors here all came from a young man who had mild COVID-19 (a few samples of this study predate the infection). Cell type and time point are not known.

This clonotype was counted between two and nine times. The chain employs TRBV7-3 and TRBJ2-5, with D possibly being TRBD2 (5 bases). This CDR3 is 14 amino acids long. From germline, CDR1 is SGHTA and CDR2 FQGTGA. The V end lost 9 bases, the J end lost 5 bases, and 19 bases lay between the germline ends. CDR3 DNA: TGTGCCAGTACGCCCCAGAGGGTGAAGGAGACCCAGTACTTC. It specifies CASTPQRVKETQYF.

This clonotype came up a few times. The chain joins TRBV7-9 to TRBJ2-5; D uncertain. This CDR3 is 16 amino acids long. V lost 6 bases and J lost 5, with 22 bases in between. From germline, CDR1 is SEHNR and CDR2 FQNEAQ (reference sequence). CDR3 nucleotide sequence: TGTGCCAGCAGTCCGCCCGTCGTGAGTAATCTGGAGACCCAGTACTTC. Translation gives CASSPPVVSNLETQYF.

This clonotype was counted a few times. The V gene is TRBV7-9, the J gene TRBJ1-2; the D gene is possibly TRBD1 (5 bases). The CDR3 has 16 residues. V was pared by 5 bases and J by 1 base, with 17 bases between. Germline V lookup: CDR1 SEHNR, CDR2 FQNEAQ (reference sequence). The CDR3, as DNA: TGTGCCAGCAGCCCCGCCGTGATGGGGGATAACTATGGCTACACCTTC. Protein sequence: CASSPAVMGDNYGYTF.

This clonotype has only a few counts. This chain joins TRBV7-9 and TRBJ1-3; D is ambiguous. The V end was cut by 8 bases, the J end by 4 bases, with 3 bases between. There are 10 residues in the CDR3. Germline-derived CDR1 and CDR2 are SEHNR and FQNEAQ (reference sequence). The CDR3 here is CASWGNTIYF. Written as DNA, the CDR3 is TGTGCCAGCTGGGGAAACACCATATATTTT.

In its sample, this clonotype was seen a few times. The rearrangement joins TRBV7-2 to TRBJ2-5; D not resolved. V was trimmed by 1 base and J by 3 bases, leaving 9 bases between them. CDR3 length: 14 amino acids. Per the germline V gene, CDR1 is SGHTA and CDR2 is FQGNSA. DNA for the CDR3: TGTGCCAGCAGCTTAGAGGCAGGTGAAGAGACCCAGTACTTC. Its translation is CASSLEAGEETQYF.

Only a few counts were recorded for this clonotype. The V gene is TRBV15, the J gene TRBJ2-3; TRBD1 might be the D (6 bases). Germline values: CDR1 LNHNV, CDR2 YYDKDF (reference sequence). The germline V and J ends were trimmed by 6 bases and 0 bases, with 13 bases remaining between them. The CDR3 spans 15 residues. The DNA of the CDR3 is TGTGCCACCAGTGGGGACATTCCTAGCACAGATACGCAGTATTTT. This sequence encodes CATSGDIPSTDTQYF.

This clonotype was seen only a few times. This chain connects TRBV27 to TRBJ2-1, with D perhaps TRBD1 (6 bases). V dropped 3 bases and J dropped 9 bases, with 27 bases sitting between them. Germline V lookup: CDR1 MNHEY, CDR2 SMNVEV (reference sequence). The CDR3 spans 18 residues. The DNA for the CDR3 is TGTGCCAGCAGTTTCATTACGCCGGGACATAGACTTATCGGTGAGCAGTTCTTC. It is translated as CASSFITPGHRLIGEQFF.

For this clonotype: A much larger clone lies one base from this, so it may be a read error. The V call is TRBV20-1, the J call TRBJ2-1; maybe TRBD2 (6 bases). There are 14 residues in the CDR3. Per the germline V gene, CDR1 is DFQATT and CDR2 is SNEGSKA (reference sequence). Trimming pared 3 bases from V and 9 bases from J, leaving 18 bases between. CDR3 residues: CSAREAEGGGEQFF. In DNA, the CDR3 is TGCAGTGCTAGGGAAGCGGAGGGAGGCGGTGAGCAGTTCTTC.

This clonotype was seen only a few times. This chain uses TRBV4-1 with TRBJ1-2; 10 nucleotides align to TRBD1. The J segment lost 6 bases and the V segment lost 0 bases, leaving 4 bases of the junction unmatched. Germline-derived CDR1 and CDR2 are MGHRA and YSYEKL. The CDR3 runs 15 residues. The CDR3 spells CASSQEMDRGDGYTF. CDR3 sequence (DNA): TGCGCCAGCAGCCAAGAAATGGACAGGGGGGATGGCTACACCTTC.

The chain has TRBV4-1 and TRBJ2-1, with TRBD1 identical over 8 bases. Trimming took 2 bases from V and 1 from J; bases not matched to a gene: 7. CDR1 and CDR2 from the germline V gene are MGHRA and YSYEKL. The CDR3 runs to 17 residues. The CDR3: CASSQFTGGDSYNEQFF. The CDR3 DNA is TGCGCCAGCAGCCAATTTACAGGGGGTGATTCCTACAATGAGCAGTTCTTC.